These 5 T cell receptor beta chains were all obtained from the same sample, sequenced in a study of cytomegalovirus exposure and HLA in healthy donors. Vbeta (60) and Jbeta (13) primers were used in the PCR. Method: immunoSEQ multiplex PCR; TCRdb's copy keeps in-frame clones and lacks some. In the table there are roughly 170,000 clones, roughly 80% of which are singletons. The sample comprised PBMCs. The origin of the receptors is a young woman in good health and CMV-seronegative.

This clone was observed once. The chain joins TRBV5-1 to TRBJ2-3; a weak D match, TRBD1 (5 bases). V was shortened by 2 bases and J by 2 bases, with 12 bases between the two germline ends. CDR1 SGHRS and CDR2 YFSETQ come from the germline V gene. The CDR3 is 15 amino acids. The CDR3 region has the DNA TGCGCCAGCAGCTTTTCGGACACATCCACAGATACGCAGTATTTT. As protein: CASSFSDTSTDTQYF.

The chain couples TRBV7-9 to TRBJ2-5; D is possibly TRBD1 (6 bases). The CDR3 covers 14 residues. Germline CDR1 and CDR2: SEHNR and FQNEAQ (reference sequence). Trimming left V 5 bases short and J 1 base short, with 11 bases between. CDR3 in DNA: TGTGCCAGCAGCGAACGGACAGCCCAAGAGACCCAGTACTTC. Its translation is CASSERTAQETQYF.

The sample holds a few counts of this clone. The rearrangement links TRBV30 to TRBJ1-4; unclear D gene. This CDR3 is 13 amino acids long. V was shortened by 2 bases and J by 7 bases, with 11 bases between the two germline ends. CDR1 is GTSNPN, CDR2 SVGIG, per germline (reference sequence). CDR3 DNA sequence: TGTGCCTGGAGTAGAAACTTTGGTGAAAAACTGTTTTTT. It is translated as CAWSRNFGEKLFF.

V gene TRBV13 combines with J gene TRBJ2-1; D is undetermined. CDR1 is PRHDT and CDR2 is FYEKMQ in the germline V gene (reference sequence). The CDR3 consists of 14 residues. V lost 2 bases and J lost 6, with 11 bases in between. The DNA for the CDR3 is TGTGCCAGCAGCTTAAGAGGCCCCGGCAATGAGCAGTTCTTC. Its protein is CASSLRGPGNEQFF.

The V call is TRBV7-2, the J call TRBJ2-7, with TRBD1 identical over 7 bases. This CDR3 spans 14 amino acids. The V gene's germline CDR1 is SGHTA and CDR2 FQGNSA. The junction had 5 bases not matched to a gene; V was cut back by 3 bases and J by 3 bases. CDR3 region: CASSFQGVYYEQYF. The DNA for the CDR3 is TGTGCCAGCAGCTTTCAGGGGGTGTACTACGAGCAGTACTTC.